The 14 T cell receptor beta chains given below trace back to one sample, sequenced in a study of blood T cell repertoires in COVID-19. The method was immunoSEQ multiplex PCR; TCRdb's version includes in-frame clones alone and lacks a portion of them. The sample holds tens of thousands of clones, over 70% seen once. Source material: peripheral blood. These receptors all come from a woman older than 75 with active or convalescent COVID-19.

The chain is built from TRBV19 and TRBJ2-2, with a possible D match to TRBD1 (5 bases). Germline V gives CDR1 LNHDA, CDR2 SQIVND (reference sequence). V lost 6 bases, J lost 6 bases, and 14 bases lay in between. This CDR3 contains 14 residues. As DNA, the CDR3 is TGTGCCAGTAGGGCGGATGGGGCCTCCGGGGAGCTGTTTTTT. The encoded protein is CASRADGASGELFF.

V and J are TRBV7-8 and TRBJ2-1, with TRBD2 matching over 13 bases. Germline V CDR1 and CDR2: SGHVS, FQNEAQ. The CDR3 spans 17 residues. J was trimmed by 6 bases and V by 0 bases; bases with no gene match: 5. Here the CDR3 reads CASSLAGGTSGTNEQFF. DNA for the CDR3: TGTGCCAGCAGCTTAGCGGGAGGGACTAGCGGGACCAATGAGCAGTTCTTC. Using reference TRBV7-8 and TRBJ2-1 for the parts outside the CDR3, the full variable domain is GAGVSQSPRYKVAKRGQDVALRCDPISGHVSLFWYQQALGQGPEFLTYFQNEAQLDKSGLPSDRFFAERPEGSVSTLKIQRTQQEDSAVYLCASSLAGGTSGTNEQFFGPGTRLTVL.

This sequence joins TRBV6-2 or TRBV6-3 and TRBJ2-3; 9 nucleotides line up with TRBD2. The germline V gene encodes CDR1 MNHEY and CDR2 SVGEGT. The CDR3 loop spans 16 amino acids. Trimming took 6 bases from V and 1 from J; bases not matched to a gene: 8. The CDR3 loop is CASSPLWTSGTDTQYF. CDR3 nucleotide sequence: TGTGCCAGCAGCCCTCTTTGGACTAGCGGCACAGATACGCAGTATTTT.

The chain links TRBV11-2 to TRBJ2-7, with 14 bases that match TRBD2. The germline V gene encodes CDR1 SGHAT and CDR2 FQNNGV. There are 17 residues in the CDR3. Trimming removed 3 bases from V and 3 bases from J; junction bases left unmatched: 7. The CDR3 region has the DNA TGTGCCAGCAGCTTCGGGGGACTAGCGGGAGCCTTCTACGAGCAGTACTTC. Encoded protein: CASSFGGLAGAFYEQYF.

This clone appeared a single time. This sequence joins TRBV5-1 and TRBJ2-1; 8 bases map to TRBD1. This CDR3 region has 14 residues. V shed 8 bases, J shed 2 bases, and the junction held 6 bases outside the gene matches. The germline CDR1 and CDR2 sequences are SGHRS and YFSETQ. CDR3 residues: CASAGTGAYNEQFF. CDR3 in DNA: TGCGCCAGTGCAGGGACAGGAGCCTACAATGAGCAGTTCTTC.

The CDR3 DNA is TGTGCCAGCAGCCTGACAGGGGACTATGGCTACACCTTC. Translated, it gives CASSLTGDYGYTF. The J gene is TRBJ1-2, the V gene TRBV5-4; TRBD1 matches at 8 bases. Germline-derived CDR1 and CDR2 are SGHNT and YYREEE (reference sequence). V gave up 4 bases and J gave up 3 bases; unmatched junction bases: 2. This CDR3 has 13 amino acids.

The rearrangement links TRBV18 to TRBJ1-4, with D perhaps TRBD1 (5 bases). Germline-derived CDR1 and CDR2 are KGHSH and LQKENI. The CDR3 is 19 residues long. Deletions cut 3 bases from V and 0 bases from J, with 20 bases between. Here the CDR3 reads CASSPRAIGGYSTNEKLFF. For the CDR3, the DNA is TGTGCCAGCTCACCCAGGGCGATCGGCGGATACTCAACTAATGAAAAACTGTTTTTT.

The V call is TRBV3-1 (or the pseudogene TRBV3-2), the J call TRBJ2-1; 9 positions agree with TRBD2. The CDR3 has 16 residues. After removal of 1 base from V and 3 bases from J, the junction contained 4 bases not matched to a gene. Germline values: CDR1 LGHDT, CDR2 YNNKEL (reference sequence). The CDR3 DNA follows: TGTGCCAGCAGCCAAGTCCCTAGCGGGGACTACAATGAGCAGTTCTTC. Translating gives CASSQVPSGDYNEQFF.

This clone was recorded once. This chain connects TRBV4-1 to TRBJ2-5, with a tentative D call TRBD2 (5 bases). V was clipped by 7 bases and J by 2 bases, with 20 bases between them. The CDR3 is 16 amino acids. In germline, CDR1 is MGHRA, CDR2 YSYEKL. CDR3 nucleotides: TGCGCCAGCAACCGGGAAATGGAGGTGGGGCAAGAGACCCAGTACTTC. Translated, it gives CASNREMEVGQETQYF.

This chain uses TRBV7-8 with TRBJ1-5; 7 bases are shared with TRBD1. There are 16 residues in the CDR3. The germline V gene has CDR1 SGHVS and CDR2 FQNEAQ. V trimming: 0 bases; J trimming: 6 bases; junction bases outside the gene matches: 8. CDR3 DNA sequence: TGTGCCAGCAGCTTAGCCCCAGGGGGAAACGGTCAGCCCCAGCATTTT. This codes for CASSLAPGGNGQPQHF.

The rearrangement links TRBV2 to TRBJ1-1; 7 bases line up with TRBD1. CDR3 size: 13 residues. Germline CDR1 reads SNHLY; CDR2 reads FYNNEI. V gave up 7 bases and J gave up 1 base; unmatched junction bases: 3. The CDR3 region is CASTDRQNTEAFF. CDR3 sequence (DNA): TGTGCCAGCACGGACAGGCAGAACACTGAAGCTTTCTTT.

V and J are TRBV7-9 and TRBJ1-1, with TRBD1 as a possible D gene (6 bases). Germline V gives CDR1 SEHNR, CDR2 FQNEAQ (reference sequence). The V and J ends lost 2 bases and 6 bases respectively, with 10 bases between them. The CDR3 spans 13 residues. The CDR3 spells CASSLSGGAEAFF. The CDR3 region has the DNA TGTGCCAGCAGCTTATCTGGGGGCGCTGAAGCTTTCTTT.

The gene calls are TRBV21-1 and TRBJ2-7; TRBD2, the table's D call, lacks a check against the DNA. TRBV21-1 is flagged as a pseudogene. The CDR3 loop spans 15 amino acids. As DNA, the CDR3 is TGTGCCAGCAGCAAAGCGAACTCTCTGACCTACGAGCAGTACTTC. Translation: CASSKANSLTYEQYF.

The rearrangement links TRBV11-2 to TRBJ2-1; D is unresolved. This CDR3 spans 13 amino acids. Germline loops: CDR1 SGHAT, CDR2 FQNNGV. The germline V and J ends were trimmed by 2 bases and 7 bases, with 9 bases remaining between them. CDR3 sequence: CASSLLRANEQFF. In DNA form, the CDR3 reads TGTGCCAGCAGCTTATTACGTGCGAATGAGCAGTTCTTC.